Listed here are 30 T cell receptor beta chains from one sample, sequenced in a study of CD8+ T cells in alopecia areata. Stated treatment: oral pan-JAK inhibitor, 5-10 mg twice daily. In each case, RNA was isolated and then reverse transcribed into cDNA as the sequencing template. Clones were read by immunoSEQ multiplex PCR, and TCRdb kept only the in-frame ones, dropping some. The table records around 300,000 clones, about 62% of them present only once. Specimen: CD4+ T cells sorted from blood, collected around week 54, from a patient treated with tofacitinib. Receptors were obtained from a human donor with alopecia areata.

This clone was found many times. V gene TRBV10-3 combines with J gene TRBJ1-1; no clear D. CDR1 is ENHRY and CDR2 is SYGVKD in the germline V gene. V was clipped by 10 bases and J by 5 bases, with 14 bases between them. CDR3 length equals 12 residues. CDR3 nucleotides: TGTGCCACCCGCGGAGTGGAAACTGAAGCTTTCTTT. This encodes CATRGVETEAFF.

The CDR3 region has the DNA TGCAGCGCCAGAGCGGGGGGACCGGGGGAGCTGTTTTTT. It translates to CSARAGGPGELFF. The chain couples TRBV29-1 to TRBJ2-2, with 9 bases aligning to TRBD2. J gave up 8 bases and V 7 bases, and 8 bases lay outside the gene matches. Germline CDR1 SQVTM, CDR2 ANQGSEA. The CDR3 length is 13 residues.

This chain links TRBV28 with TRBJ1-2, with D uncertain. This CDR3 has 14 residues. Germline V gene data show CDR1 as MDHEN and CDR2 as SYDVKM. The V end was cut by 4 bases, the J end by 1 base, with 10 bases between. The CDR3 region has the DNA TGTGCCAGCAGTTCCCCGGGTCTTAACTATGGCTACACCTTC. Residues: CASSSPGLNYGYTF.

This chain connects TRBV30 to TRBJ1-2; possibly TRBD1 for D (5 bases). V shed 2 bases and J shed 7 bases, with 11 bases lying between them. This CDR3 spans 12 amino acids. The germline V gene encodes CDR1 GTSNPN and CDR2 SVGIG (reference sequence). CDR3 sequence reads: CAWSPQGAGYTF. The CDR3 DNA sequence: TGTGCCTGGAGTCCTCAGGGTGCTGGCTACACCTTC.

In its sample, this clone was seen many times. V is TRBV7-9 and J is TRBJ2-3; D might be TRBD2 (5 bases). With 7 bases removed from V and 0 bases from J, the gap between germline ends came to 11 bases. The CDR3 consists of 14 residues. Germline assignment: CDR1 SEHNR and CDR2 FQNEAQ (reference sequence). CDR3 nucleotides: TGTGCCAGCAATGACTGGACTAGCACAGATACGCAGTATTTT. Translated, it gives CASNDWTSTDTQYF. Complete variable domain (other parts from reference TRBV7-9 and TRBJ2-3): DTGVSQNPRHKITKRGQNVTFRCDPISEHNRLYWYRQTLGQGPEFLTYFQNEAQLEKSRLLSDRFSAERPKGSFSTLEIQRTEQGDSAMYLCASNDWTSTDTQYFGPGTRLTVL.

This rearrangement joins TRBV7-9 to TRBJ1-2, with D tentatively TRBD1 (5 bases). With 5 bases removed from V and 1 base from J, the gap between germline ends came to 11 bases. The length of the CDR3 is 14 residues. Germline CDR1 reads SEHNR; CDR2 reads FQNEAQ (reference sequence). CDR3 amino acids: CASSPGTDNYGYTF. The DNA for the CDR3 is TGTGCCAGCAGCCCGGGGACCGATAACTATGGCTACACCTTC.

The rearrangement links TRBV10-3 to TRBJ1-2; 9 bases align to TRBD1. Trimming at V came to 10 bases and at J to 8 bases, leaving 8 bases not matched to a gene. This CDR3 contains 12 residues. The germline gives CDR1 ENHRY, CDR2 SYGVKD. The CDR3 loop is CATTGTGTGYTF. In DNA form, the CDR3 reads TGTGCCACTACCGGGACAGGGACCGGCTACACCTTC.

The chain uses TRBV7-9 and TRBJ1-3, with 9 bases fitting TRBD1. Germline-derived CDR1 and CDR2 are SEHNR and FQNEAQ (reference sequence). This CDR3 contains 19 residues. Trimming at V came to 4 bases and at J to 0 bases, leaving 13 bases not matched to a gene. CDR3 in amino acids: CASSSEGQGPLSSGNTIYF. The CDR3 DNA sequence: TGTGCCAGCAGCTCCGAGGGACAGGGCCCTCTTAGCTCTGGAAACACCATATATTTT.

The rearrangement joins TRBV6-5 to TRBJ2-7; D is unclear. The CDR3 sequence is 13 residues long. In germline, CDR1 is MNHEY, CDR2 SVGAGI. V lost 8 bases, J lost 5 bases, and 16 bases lay in between. The CDR3 region is CASLEPGLNEQYF. The DNA for the CDR3 is TGTGCCAGCCTGGAGCCTGGCTTGAACGAGCAGTACTTC.

The table lists this clone with a count of one. The chain joins TRBV9 to TRBJ2-2; a weak D match, TRBD1 (6 bases). This CDR3 region has 14 residues. V was shortened by 4 bases and J by 3 bases, with 10 bases between the two germline ends. Germline CDR1 SGDLS, CDR2 YYNGEE. As DNA, the CDR3 is TGTGCCAGCAGCCCACCAGGGGACACCGGGGAGCTGTTTTTT. As protein: CASSPPGDTGELFF.

The chain uses TRBV29-1 and TRBJ1-4, with D unresolved. Trimming removed 6 bases from V and 0 bases from J, with 11 bases in between. The CDR3 loop spans 14 amino acids. Germline assignment: CDR1 SQVTM and CDR2 ANQGSEA. Written as DNA, the CDR3 is TGCAGCGTCCGAAGAGGCGCAACTAATGAAAAACTGTTTTTT. Its protein is CSVRRGATNEKLFF.

This chain joins TRBV5-1 and TRBJ2-7; 10 nucleotides line up with TRBD1. The germline V gene has CDR1 SGHRS and CDR2 YFSETQ. CDR3 length: 17 amino acids. V lost 3 bases to trimming and J lost 0 bases; unmatched junction nucleotides: 9. For the CDR3, the DNA is TGCGCCAGCAGCTCGGGACAGGGGAGGTTGGGCTCCTACGAGCAGTACTTC. It specifies CASSSGQGRLGSYEQYF.

The chain carries TRBV5-1 and TRBJ2-2; TRBD2 is a possible D gene (5 bases). The germline V gene encodes CDR1 SGHRS and CDR2 YFSETQ. The CDR3 has 12 amino acids. Trimming pared 4 bases from V and 5 bases from J, leaving 6 bases between. The CDR3 DNA sequence: TGCGCCAGCAGCCGGACTACCGGGGAGCTGTTTTTT. It translates to CASSRTTGELFF.

Points on this clone: Distinct nucleotide sequences in the sample also encode this CDR3. J is TRBJ1-6 and V is TRBV9; 11 bases are shared with TRBD1. V shed 0 bases and J 7 bases; nucleotides not matched to a gene: 3. The CDR3 spans 16 residues. From germline, CDR1 is SGDLS and CDR2 YYNGEE. Written as DNA, the CDR3 is TGTGCCAGCAGCGTAGAGGGGACAGGGGGGAATTCACCCCTCCACTTT. Its translation is CASSVEGTGGNSPLHF.

V and J are TRBV9 and TRBJ2-7; possibly TRBD1 for D (6 bases). This CDR3 is built from 14 residues. Trimming cost V 2 bases and J 5 bases, with 14 bases left between them. The germline CDR1 and CDR2 sequences are SGDLS and YYNGEE. CDR3 nucleotide sequence: TGTGCCAGCAGCGTGACGGACAGTCCCCACGAGCAGTACTTC. Translating it yields CASSVTDSPHEQYF.

This clone has only one observation. The V call is TRBV7-9, the J call TRBJ2-7; D tentatively reads TRBD1 or TRBD2 (5 bases each). V lost 4 bases to trimming and J lost 1 base, with 11 bases between them. This CDR3 is 14 amino acids long. CDR1 is SEHNR and CDR2 is FQNEAQ in the germline V gene (reference sequence). DNA for the CDR3: TGTGCCAGCAGCTACGGGACGGCTTCCTACGAGCAGTACTTC. Encoded protein: CASSYGTASYEQYF.

Here the CDR3 reads CASSQVAGFNYGYTF. The CDR3 DNA reads as TGCGCCAGCAGCCAGGTGGCAGGATTCAACTATGGCTACACCTTC. This chain uses TRBV4-1 with TRBJ1-2; D unresolved. V lost 3 bases, J lost 2 bases, and 13 bases lay in between. CDR3 size: 15 residues. Germline V gene sequence: CDR1 MGHRA, CDR2 YSYEKL.

The V and J genes are TRBV13 and TRBJ2-5; a weak D match, TRBD2 (5 bases). The DNA end favors TRBJ2-7, so the J call may be wrong. The CDR3 covers 14 residues. Germline-derived CDR1 and CDR2 are PRHDT and FYEKMQ (reference sequence). CDR3 protein: CASSLGLRGFEQYF. Written as DNA, the CDR3 is TGTGCCAGCAGCTTAGGCCTAAGAGGGTTCGAGCAGTACTTC.

The chain links TRBV29-1 to TRBJ1-1; 10 bases align to TRBD1. The junction had 2 bases not matched to a gene; V was cut back by 3 bases and J by 4 bases. CDR1 and CDR2 (germline): SQVTM, ANQGSEA. The CDR3 has 13 amino acids. CDR3 DNA: TGCAGCGTTGAGGGGGACAGGGGCACTGAAGCTTTCTTT. This sequence encodes CSVEGDRGTEAFF. The full variable domain, completed using reference TRBV29-1 and TRBJ1-1, is SAVISQKPSRDICQRGTSLTIQCQVDSQVTMMFWYRQQPGQSLTLIATANQGSEATYESGFVIDKFPISRPNLTFSTLTVSNMSPEDSSIYLCSVEGDRGTEAFFGQGTRLTVV.

The table lists this clone with a count of one. The rearrangement links TRBV29-1 to TRBJ2-7; perhaps D is TRBD1 or TRBD2 (5 bases each). The V end lost 7 bases, the J end lost 5 bases, and 12 bases lay between the germline ends. This CDR3 region has 11 residues. The germline V gene encodes CDR1 SQVTM and CDR2 ANQGSEA. In DNA form, the CDR3 reads TGCAGCGGGGAACGGGGACACGAGCAGTACTTC. It yields the protein CSGERGHEQYF.

The chain uses TRBV30 and TRBJ1-1, with a possible D match to TRBD1 (5 bases). Trimming removed 2 bases at V and 4 bases at J, with 8 bases between. In germline, CDR1 is GTSNPN, CDR2 SVGIG (reference sequence). This CDR3 has 12 amino acids. The CDR3 coding sequence is TGTGCCTGGAGTTTGGGGGGCACTGAAGCTTTCTTT. It encodes CAWSLGGTEAFF.

As DNA, the CDR3 is TGTGCCACCAGCGCCCCCAGGGGAGGCAATCAGCCCCAGCATTTT. Protein sequence: CATSAPRGGNQPQHF. The gene calls are TRBV15 and TRBJ1-5, with D possibly matching TRBD1 (6 bases). The CDR3 extends over 15 amino acids. V was cut by 5 bases and J by 2 bases, with 13 bases left in between. Germline lookup yields CDR1 LNHNV and CDR2 YYDKDF (reference sequence).

This clone was observed a handful of times. The rearrangement uses TRBV19 and TRBJ2-7; 10 nucleotides line up with TRBD1. V trimming: 5 bases; J trimming: 6 bases; junction bases outside the gene matches: 10. Looked up from germline, CDR1 is LNHDA and CDR2 is SQIVND (reference sequence). This CDR3 has 15 amino acids. The CDR3 DNA follows: TGTGCCAGTAGTCCCAACTCCGGGACAGGGGTCGAGCAGTACTTC. This gives the protein CASSPNSGTGVEQYF.

The chain has TRBV29-1 and TRBJ2-7, with unresolved D. Germline V lookup: CDR1 SQVTM, CDR2 ANQGSEA. The CDR3 contains 12 residues. Trimming removed 4 bases from V and 1 base from J, with 8 bases in between. The CDR3 nucleotides are TGCAGCGTTGGGTTTGGATCCTACGAGCAGTACTTC. Residues: CSVGFGSYEQYF.

The chain recombines TRBV30 with TRBJ1-1; D might be TRBD1 (5 bases). This CDR3 has 13 residues. Between the trimmed V and J ends, which lost 2 bases and 4 bases, there was a span of 11 bases. In germline, CDR1 is GTSNPN, CDR2 SVGIG (reference sequence). The CDR3 loop reads CAWSSTGSTEAFF. The CDR3 nucleotides read TGTGCCTGGAGTTCAACAGGCTCCACTGAAGCTTTCTTT.

This clone was recorded a few times. This rearrangement joins TRBV25-1 to TRBJ1-1; possible D gene TRBD1, 6 bases. The V end lost 4 bases, the J end lost 4 bases, and 10 bases lay between the germline ends. In germline, CDR1 is MGHDK, CDR2 SYGVNS. The CDR3 spans 13 residues. The DNA of the CDR3 is TGTGCCAGCAGTGGGCAGGGGCTCACTGAAGCTTTCTTT. Protein sequence: CASSGQGLTEAFF.

This clone was seen a handful of times. The gene calls are TRBV29-1 and TRBJ2-7; D not resolved. This CDR3 has 12 amino acids. Trimming left V 6 bases short and J 3 bases short, with 12 bases between. In germline, CDR1 is SQVTM, CDR2 ANQGSEA. This CDR3 is CSVMTEIYEQYF. The CDR3 DNA sequence: TGCAGCGTGATGACGGAAATCTACGAGCAGTACTTC.

The V and J genes are TRBV4-1 and TRBJ1-2; D remains unclear. Looked up from germline, CDR1 is MGHRA and CDR2 is YSYEKL. This CDR3 has 14 residues. V lost 1 base, J lost 5 bases, and 11 bases lay in between. CDR3 in amino acids: CASSQGLGNYGYTF. As DNA, the CDR3 is TGCGCCAGCAGCCAAGGGCTGGGAAATTATGGCTACACCTTC.

This sequence joins TRBV30 and TRBJ1-2; D not certain. The CDR3 extends over 12 amino acids. Germline CDR1 and CDR2: GTSNPN and SVGIG (reference sequence). V was trimmed by 5 bases and J by 4 bases, leaving 11 bases between them. The CDR3 region is CAWWKPSYGYTF. The CDR3 DNA is TGTGCCTGGTGGAAACCCTCCTATGGCTACACCTTC. The whole variable domain, remainder taken from reference TRBV30 and TRBJ1-2, is SQTIHQWPATLVQPVGSPLSLECTVEGTSNPNLYWYRQAAGRGLQLLFYSVGIGQISSEVPQNLSASRPQDRQFILSSKKLLLSDSGFYLCAWWKPSYGYTFGSGTRLTVV.

This sequence joins TRBV4-1 and TRBJ2-7; D may be TRBD1 (5 bases). V was cut by 0 bases and J by 5 bases, with 11 bases left in between. This CDR3 region has 14 residues. Germline CDR1 MGHRA, CDR2 YSYEKL. The DNA of the CDR3 is TGCGCCAGCAGCCAAGATCGGGTGGGGCACGAGCAGTACTTC. Protein product: CASSQDRVGHEQYF.